This TCR beta chain was obtained from a study of T-cell reconstitution after alpha-beta-depleted transplantation in children. The library targeted TCRbeta and was prepared with unique molecular identifiers. One entry per CDR3 protein results from TCRdb running MiXCR on the PCR reads. There are around 380,000 distinct CDR3 sequences in the sample; 11% occur only once, and 4.5% to 7% lies in the top ten. V dropped 1 base and J dropped 6 bases, with 15 bases sitting between them. The CDR3 has 16 residues. Germline loops: CDR1 LGHNA, CDR2 YNFKEQ. Sequences were derived from PBMCs from the stem cell graft donor, sampled from the stem cell graft. The V call is TRBV4-2, the J call TRBJ1-4, with D maybe TRBD1 (5 bases). The receptor's source is a human donor who donated a stem cell graft to a child with acute myeloid leukemia. The CDR3 bases are TGTGCCAGCAGCCAAGCTCTCCGGGGACGGGATGAAAAACTGTTTTTT. Translating gives CASSQALRGRDEKLFF.